A selection of T cell receptor beta chains follows, all from one sample in a study of cytomegalovirus exposure and HLA in healthy donors. Clones were sequenced by immunoSEQ multiplex PCR, and TCRdb holds only the in-frame ones, with some missing. The table includes 45,000 to 65,000 clones, roughly nine tenths detected once. Sequencing was done on a sample of PBMCs. These receptors were collected from a woman under 30 in good health and CMV-seronegative. Both conserved end residues are part of each CDR3. The D gene is left open where the match is weak. Size tells how often a clone was seen (once, few, many) or the class of an expanded clone, and some rows leave it out.

CDR3 protein: CASSVEGAKHEKLFF; CDR3 DNA: TGTGCCAGCAGCGTAGAGGGGGCTAAGCATGAAAAACTGTTTTTT; V gene: TRBV9; D gene: TRBD1; clone size: NA; J gene: TRBJ1-4
CDR3 protein: CASTVAGDSYNEQFF; CDR3 DNA: TGTGCCAGTACAGTAGCGGGGGACTCCTACAATGAGCAGTTCTTC; V gene: TRBV19; D gene: TRBD2; clone size: NA; J gene: TRBJ2-1
CDR3 protein: CASTHGQGAREQYF; CDR3 DNA: TGTGCCAGCACCCACGGACAGGGGGCGAGGGAGCAGTACTTC; V gene: TRBV14; D gene: TRBD1; clone size: once; J gene: TRBJ2-7
CDR3 protein: CARSWDRETSTDTQYF; CDR3 DNA: TGTGCCAGAAGCTGGGACAGGGAAACTAGCACAGATACGCAGTATTTT; V gene: TRBV5-3; D gene: TRBD1; clone size: NA; J gene: TRBJ2-3
CDR3 protein: CASSLYWAQDF; CDR3 DNA: TGTGCCAGCAGCTTATACTGGGCCCAGGACTTC; V gene: TRBV7-9; D gene: NA; clone size: NA; J gene: TRBJ2-7
CDR3 protein: CASSFGTGSPGEQYF; CDR3 DNA: TGTGCCAGCAGCTTCGGAACCGGGTCCCCAGGGGAGCAGTACTTC; V gene: TRBV7-9; D gene: NA; clone size: NA; J gene: TRBJ2-7
CDR3 protein: CASSSQGPRLTGELFF; CDR3 DNA: TGTGCCAGCAGTTCCCAGGGGCCCCGCCTCACCGGGGAGCTGTTTTTT; V gene: TRBV27; D gene: NA; clone size: NA; J gene: TRBJ2-2
CDR3 protein: CASSLWGGRTEAFF; CDR3 DNA: TGTGCCAGCAGCTTGTGGGGGGGCCGCACTGAAGCTTTCTTT; V gene: TRBV5-6; D gene: NA; clone size: NA; J gene: TRBJ1-1
CDR3 protein: CASSLGQKAGELFF; CDR3 DNA: TGCGCCAGCAGCTTAGGACAGAAGGCCGGGGAGCTGTTTTTT; V gene: TRBV5-1; D gene: NA; clone size: NA; J gene: TRBJ2-2
CDR3 protein: CASSIYRDDTEAFF; CDR3 DNA: TGTGCCAGCAGCATTTACAGGGATGACACTGAAGCTTTCTTT; V gene: TRBV7-9; D gene: NA; clone size: NA; J gene: TRBJ1-1
CDR3 protein: CASSQDWSGGTQYF; CDR3 DNA: TGCGCCAGCAGCCAAGACTGGTCCGGGGGGACCCAGTACTTC; V gene: TRBV4-1; D gene: NA; clone size: NA; J gene: TRBJ2-5
CDR3 protein: CASSPNPRDIAVETQYF; CDR3 DNA: TGTGCCAGCAGCCCCAATCCGAGGGATATAGCGGTTGAGACCCAGTACTTC; V gene: TRBV7-2; D gene: NA; clone size: NA; J gene: TRBJ2-5
CDR3 protein: CASSYSKGAGNTIYF; CDR3 DNA: TGTGCCAGCAGTTACTCGAAAGGGGCTGGAAACACCATATATTTT; V gene: TRBV6-5; D gene: NA; clone size: NA; J gene: TRBJ1-3
CDR3 protein: CASSAADRGAFF; CDR3 DNA: TGTGCCAGCAGCGCGGCAGACAGGGGAGCTTTCTTT; V gene: TRBV9; D gene: TRBD1; clone size: NA; J gene: TRBJ1-1
CDR3 protein: CASSKRSAGGELFF; CDR3 DNA: TGTGCCAGCAGTAAAAGGTCGGCGGGCGGGGAGCTGTTTTTT; V gene: TRBV27; D gene: NA; clone size: NA; J gene: TRBJ2-2